The 10 T cell receptor beta chains below all came from one sample that was sequenced in a study of cytomegalovirus exposure and HLA in healthy donors (dated by TCRdb to about 2017). Library method: the immunoSEQ multiplex PCR assay. A mixture of 60 forward primers for TCR Vbeta segments and 13 reverse primers for TCR Jbeta segments was used in the multiplex PCR. TCRdb holds this immuneACCESS table with in-frame rearrangements only. Some clones are missing; in checked studies, unresolved V genes explain under half, and the rest has no known cause. In this sample the table shows around 130,000 clones, approximately 57% of which occur a single time. The ten top clones hold around 1.8% of the sample. Sequenced: PBMCs. The receptors were gathered from a male donor in good health and CMV-seronegative.

The chain joins TRBV6-1 to TRBJ2-7; D is unresolved. Trimming removed 2 bases from V and 3 bases from J, with 14 bases in between. CDR3 size: 15 residues. Germline CDR1 reads MNHNS; CDR2 reads SASEGT. Here the CDR3 reads CASSETETPIYEQYF. The CDR3 DNA is TGTGCCAGCAGTGAAACTGAGACACCGATCTACGAGCAGTACTTC.

This clone showed up just a few times. This chain connects TRBV5-8 to TRBJ2-2, with a tentative D call TRBD1 (6 bases). In germline, CDR1 is SGHTS, CDR2 YDEGEE. The CDR3 contains 16 residues. Trimming took off 4 bases at V and 0 bases at J, with 13 bases between the two ends. Here the CDR3 DNA reads TGTGCCAGCAGCGGAGGACAGCAATCGAACACCGGGGAGCTGTTTTTT. Its protein is CASSGGQQSNTGELFF.

The rearrangement uses TRBV7-9 and TRBJ2-7; the match to TRBD2 covers 9 bases. Germline values: CDR1 SEHNR, CDR2 FQNEAQ (reference sequence). The CDR3 is 16 amino acids. With V trimmed by 1 base and J by 6 bases, 10 bases remained unmatched. Here the CDR3 DNA reads TGTGCCAGCAGCTTAGGTTGGCGGGGGGGCGGCAGCGAGCAGTACTTC. It is translated as CASSLGWRGGGSEQYF.

The rearrangement uses TRBV15 and TRBJ2-7, with D perhaps TRBD1 (5 bases). The V gene lost 2 bases and the J gene lost 0 bases, with 11 bases spanning the gap. The CDR3 extends over 15 amino acids. Germline values: CDR1 LNHNV, CDR2 YYDKDF (reference sequence). The DNA for the CDR3 is TGTGCCACCAGCAGACAAAAGACAGTCTCCTACGAGCAGTACTTC. This gives the protein CATSRQKTVSYEQYF.

This clone was seen a single time. At the DNA level, this CDR3 is encoded by other sequences in the same sample as well. J is TRBJ2-4 and V is TRBV30, with 9 bases fitting TRBD1. The CDR3 is 15 amino acids. Unmatched junction bases numbered 11, after V lost 5 bases and J lost 6 bases. From germline, CDR1 is GTSNPN and CDR2 SVGIG (reference sequence). CDR3 DNA: TGTGCCTGGGCACAGGGGGCTTTTACTGGAAACATTCAGTACTTC. Its protein product is CAWAQGAFTGNIQYF.

V and J are TRBV7-9 and TRBJ2-5; unclear D gene. This CDR3 contains 15 residues. V lost 0 bases to trimming and J lost 5 bases, with 13 bases between them. Germline lookup yields CDR1 SEHNR and CDR2 FQNEAQ (reference sequence). For the CDR3, the DNA is TGTGCCAGCAGCTTAGCGAGTACCAGGCTGGAGACCCAGTACTTC. Translating it yields CASSLASTRLETQYF.

This chain links TRBV5-6 with TRBJ2-7, with 8 bases fitting TRBD1. Losses at the gene ends were 4 bases for V and 1 base for J; bases not matched to a gene: 13. The length of the CDR3 is 17 residues. Germline V gene lookup returns CDR1 SGHDT and CDR2 YYEEEE. This CDR3 reads CASSQTGVRTFSYEQYF. In DNA, the CDR3 is TGTGCCAGCAGCCAGACAGGGGTCCGTACGTTTTCCTACGAGCAGTACTTC.

This clone was detected only a few times. The chain joins TRBV28 to TRBJ1-5; 8 bases are shared with TRBD1. The ends lost 10 bases at V and 9 bases at J; junction bases unmatched: 17. CDR1 is MDHEN and CDR2 is SYDVKM in the germline V gene. The CDR3 is 15 residues long. DNA of the CDR3: TGTGCCATCGGACTGGACAGGGCGCTTGGGGGGCCCCAGCATTTT. Encoded protein: CAIGLDRALGGPQHF.

This clone was counted a few times. The chain recombines TRBV2 with TRBJ2-7; 10 bases align to TRBD1. The V gene's germline CDR1 is SNHLY and CDR2 FYNNEI. The CDR3 contains 15 residues. J was trimmed by 1 base and V by 6 bases; bases with no gene match: 6. The CDR3 reads CASRLDRGRSYEQYF. The CDR3 DNA is TGTGCCAGCAGACTCGACAGGGGGCGATCCTACGAGCAGTACTTC.

This rearrangement joins TRBV2 to TRBJ1-6; TRBD1 might be the D (5 bases). Germline-derived CDR1 and CDR2 are SNHLY and FYNNEI. This CDR3 is 15 amino acids long. Trimming took off 4 bases at V and 8 bases at J, with 15 bases between the two ends. The CDR3, as DNA: TGTGCCAGCAGTGTGGGGCGCGCGTCGGATTCACCCCTCCACTTT. Its translation: CASSVGRASDSPLHF. Filled out from reference TRBV2 and TRBJ1-6, the complete variable domain reads EPEVTQTPSHQVTQMGQEVILRCVPISNHLYFYWYRQILGQKVEFLVSFYNNEISEKSEIFDDQFSVERPDGSNFTLKIRSTKLEDSAMYFCASSVGRASDSPLHFGNGTRLTVT.